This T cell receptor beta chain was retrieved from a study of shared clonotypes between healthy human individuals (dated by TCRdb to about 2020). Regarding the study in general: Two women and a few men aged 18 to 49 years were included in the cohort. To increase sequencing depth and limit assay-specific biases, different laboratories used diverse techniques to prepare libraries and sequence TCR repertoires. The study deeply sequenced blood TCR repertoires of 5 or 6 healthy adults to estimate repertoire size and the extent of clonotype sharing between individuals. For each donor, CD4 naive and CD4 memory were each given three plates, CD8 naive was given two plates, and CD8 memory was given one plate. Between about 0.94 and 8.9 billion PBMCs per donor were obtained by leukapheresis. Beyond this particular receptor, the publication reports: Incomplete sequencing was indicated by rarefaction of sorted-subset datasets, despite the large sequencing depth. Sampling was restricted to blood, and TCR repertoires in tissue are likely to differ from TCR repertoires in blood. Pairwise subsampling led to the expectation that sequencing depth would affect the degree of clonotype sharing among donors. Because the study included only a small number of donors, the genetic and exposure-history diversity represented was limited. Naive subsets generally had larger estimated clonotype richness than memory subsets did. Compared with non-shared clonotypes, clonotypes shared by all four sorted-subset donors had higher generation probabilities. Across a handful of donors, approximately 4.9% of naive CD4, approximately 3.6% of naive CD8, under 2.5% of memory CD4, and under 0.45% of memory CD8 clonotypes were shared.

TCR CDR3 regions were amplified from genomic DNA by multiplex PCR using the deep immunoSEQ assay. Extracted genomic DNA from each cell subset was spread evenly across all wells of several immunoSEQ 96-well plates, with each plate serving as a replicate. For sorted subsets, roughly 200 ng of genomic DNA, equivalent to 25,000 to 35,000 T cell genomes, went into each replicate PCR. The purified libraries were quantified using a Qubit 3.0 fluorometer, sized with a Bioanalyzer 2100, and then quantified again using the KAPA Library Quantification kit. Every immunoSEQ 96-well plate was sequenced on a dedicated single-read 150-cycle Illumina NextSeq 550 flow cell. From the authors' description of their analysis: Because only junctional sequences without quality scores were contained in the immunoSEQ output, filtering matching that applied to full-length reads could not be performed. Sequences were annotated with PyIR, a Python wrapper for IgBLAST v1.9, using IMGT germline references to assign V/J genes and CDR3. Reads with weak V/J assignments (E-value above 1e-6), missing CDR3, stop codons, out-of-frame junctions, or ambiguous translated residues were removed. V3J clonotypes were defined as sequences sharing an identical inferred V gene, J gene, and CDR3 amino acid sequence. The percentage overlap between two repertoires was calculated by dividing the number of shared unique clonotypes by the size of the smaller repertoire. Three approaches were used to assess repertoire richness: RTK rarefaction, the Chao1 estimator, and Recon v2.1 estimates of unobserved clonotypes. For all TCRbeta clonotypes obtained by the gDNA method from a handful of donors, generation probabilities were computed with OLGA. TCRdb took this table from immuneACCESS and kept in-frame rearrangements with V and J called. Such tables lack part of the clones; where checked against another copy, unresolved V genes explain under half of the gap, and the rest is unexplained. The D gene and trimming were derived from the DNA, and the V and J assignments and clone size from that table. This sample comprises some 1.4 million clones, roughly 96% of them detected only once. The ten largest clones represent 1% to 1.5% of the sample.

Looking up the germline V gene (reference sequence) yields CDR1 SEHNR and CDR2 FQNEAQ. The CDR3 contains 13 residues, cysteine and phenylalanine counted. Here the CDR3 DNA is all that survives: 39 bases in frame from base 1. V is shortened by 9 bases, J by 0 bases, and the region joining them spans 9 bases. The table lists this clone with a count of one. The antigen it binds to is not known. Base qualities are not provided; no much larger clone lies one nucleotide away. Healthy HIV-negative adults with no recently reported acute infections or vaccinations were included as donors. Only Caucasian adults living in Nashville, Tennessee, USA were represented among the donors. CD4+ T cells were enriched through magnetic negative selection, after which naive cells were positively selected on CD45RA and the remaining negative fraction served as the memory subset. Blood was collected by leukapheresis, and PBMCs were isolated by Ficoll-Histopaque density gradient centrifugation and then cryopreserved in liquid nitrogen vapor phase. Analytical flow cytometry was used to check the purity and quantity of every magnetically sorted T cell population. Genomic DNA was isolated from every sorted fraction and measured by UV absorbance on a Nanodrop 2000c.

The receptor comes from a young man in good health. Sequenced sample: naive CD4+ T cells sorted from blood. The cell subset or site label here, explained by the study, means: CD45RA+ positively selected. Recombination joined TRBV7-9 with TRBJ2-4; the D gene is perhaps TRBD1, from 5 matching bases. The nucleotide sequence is TGTGCCAGTGGACACTTAGCCAAAAACATTCAGTACTTC. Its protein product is CASGHLAKNIQYF.